Below, 15 T cell receptor beta chains from the same sample are listed, as sequenced in a study of T cell responses to AZD1222 COVID-19 vaccine. Assay: immunoSEQ multiplex PCR; the TCRdb copy retains only in-frame clones and omits some. The table includes around 160,000 clones, approximately 90% detected once. Sequenced material: peripheral blood, taken on day 0 of AZD1222 vaccination. These receptors originate from an adult in good health.

This clone was recorded only once. This chain joins TRBV3-1 (or the pseudogene TRBV3-2) and TRBJ1-1; no firm D call. Germline CDR1 reads LGHDT; CDR2 reads YNNKEL (reference sequence). V was pared by 4 bases and J by 8 bases, with 11 bases between. CDR3 length: 12 amino acids. CDR3 region: CASSPTPREAFF. For the CDR3, the DNA is TGTGCCAGCAGCCCGACCCCCAGAGAAGCTTTCTTT.

The J gene is TRBJ1-5, the V gene TRBV30; 8 positions agree with TRBD1. CDR1 and CDR2 (germline): GTSNPN, SVGIG (reference sequence). The J segment lost 1 base and the V segment lost 0 bases, leaving 2 bases of the junction unmatched. CDR3 size: 15 residues. CDR3 protein: CAWSVRTGSNQPQHF. CDR3 in DNA: TGTGCCTGGAGTGTCAGGACAGGGAGCAATCAGCCCCAGCATTTT.

CDR3 in amino acids: CASSKDPHFRGHEQYF. The CDR3 nucleotides are TGTGCCAGCAGCAAAGACCCCCACTTCAGGGGCCACGAGCAGTACTTC. The V and J genes are TRBV21-1 and TRBJ2-7; TRBD1, the D gene given by the table, was not confirmed from the DNA. TRBV21-1 is designated a pseudogene. There are 16 residues in the CDR3.

The chain employs TRBV7-2 and TRBJ1-4; a possible D gene is TRBD1 (5 bases). CDR1 SGHTA and CDR2 FQGNSA come from the germline V gene. The CDR3 spans 14 residues. The germline V and J ends were trimmed by 5 bases and 2 bases, with 9 bases remaining between them. The CDR3, as DNA: TGTGCCAGCAGCACGGGGGGGACTAATGAAAAACTGTTTTTT. Protein product: CASSTGGTNEKLFF.

The chain recombines TRBV6-2 or TRBV6-3 with TRBJ1-5, with D maybe TRBD1 (5 bases). Germline assignment: CDR1 MNHEY and CDR2 SVGEGT. V was cut by 6 bases and J by 0 bases, with 12 bases left in between. CDR3 length equals 15 residues. CDR3 sequence: CASSLNRYSNQPQHF. The CDR3 nucleotides are TGTGCCAGCAGCTTGAACAGGTATAGCAATCAGCCCCAGCATTTT.

The genes are TRBV7-2 and TRBJ1-2, with D unclear. The CDR3 is 16 amino acids. CDR1 is SGHTA, CDR2 FQGNSA, per germline. Trimming shortened V by 1 base and J by 4 bases, and 16 bases separated the two germline ends. Here the CDR3 DNA reads TGTGCCAGCAGCTTAGTTGGGTCAGGAGGTAGCTATGGCTACACCTTC. As protein: CASSLVGSGGSYGYTF.

The chain is built from TRBV5-6 and TRBJ1-5, with D possibly matching TRBD1 (5 bases). This CDR3 spans 17 amino acids. The germline gives CDR1 SGHDT, CDR2 YYEEEE. V lost 0 bases and J 4 bases, leaving 17 bases between the germline ends. CDR3 in DNA: TGTGCCAGCAGCTTGGGAGGGGAGCTAATTACGAATCAGCCCCAGCATTTT. Protein: CASSLGGELITNQPQHF. Filled out from reference TRBV5-6 and TRBJ1-5, the complete variable domain reads DAGVTQSPTHLIKTRGQQVTLRCSPKSGHDTVSWYQQALGQGPQFIFQYYEEEERQRGNFPDRFSGHQFPNYSSELNVNALLLGDSALYLCASSLGGELITNQPQHFGDGTRLSIL.

This sequence joins TRBV7-9 and TRBJ1-3, with D unresolved. V was clipped by 3 bases and J by 0 bases, with 6 bases between them. This CDR3 comprises 14 residues. The germline V gene encodes CDR1 SEHNR and CDR2 FQNEAQ (reference sequence). The CDR3 loop reads CASSFPGSGNTIYF. CDR3 bases: TGTGCCAGCAGCTTCCCAGGCTCTGGAAACACCATATATTTT.

V and J are TRBV5-4 and TRBJ2-7; 8 bases match TRBD2. The CDR3 spans 13 residues. With 5 bases clipped from V and 4 bases from J, the junction kept 5 bases outside the gene matches. Germline V gives CDR1 SGHNT, CDR2 YYREEE (reference sequence). Here the CDR3 reads CASRIAGRYEQYF. As DNA, the CDR3 is TGTGCCAGCAGGATAGCGGGAAGGTACGAGCAGTACTTC.

Regarding this clone: The sample contains more than one DNA sequence encoding this CDR3. The chain employs TRBV19 and TRBJ2-1; D is tentatively TRBD1 or TRBD2 (5 bases each). CDR3 size: 16 residues. The V end was cut by 2 bases, the J end by 0 bases, with 11 bases between. Germline V lookup: CDR1 LNHDA, CDR2 SQIVND (reference sequence). The CDR3 spells CASSIRGESSYNEQFF. CDR3 sequence (DNA): TGTGCCAGTAGTATAAGGGGAGAGAGCTCCTACAATGAGCAGTTCTTC.

The chain carries TRBV10-1 and TRBJ1-5; 9 nucleotides line up with TRBD1. The CDR3 is 13 residues long. The V segment lost 7 bases and the J segment 4 bases; nucleotides outside the gene matches: 2. In germline, CDR1 is WNHNN, CDR2 SYGVQD (reference sequence). The CDR3 here is CASNGQGNQPQHF. CDR3 in DNA: TGCGCCAGCAATGGACAGGGGAATCAGCCCCAGCATTTT.

The chain combines TRBV7-9 with TRBJ2-5; TRBD2 matches 12 bases. J lost 4 bases, V lost 5 bases, and 5 bases had no gene match. Germline-derived CDR1 and CDR2 are SEHNR and FQNEAQ (reference sequence). This CDR3 spans 15 amino acids. The CDR3 loop is CASSPLAGGGETQYF. CDR3 coding DNA: TGTGCCAGCAGCCCTCTAGCGGGAGGGGGAGAGACCCAGTACTTC.

CDR3 loop: CASRIPGHNTEAFF. In nucleotides, the CDR3 is TGTGCCAGCAGGATCCCGGGCCACAACACTGAAGCTTTCTTT. V gene TRBV6-5 combines with J gene TRBJ1-1; no definite D call. V lost 6 bases and J lost 2, with 13 bases in between. In germline, CDR1 is MNHEY, CDR2 SVGAGI. The CDR3 contains 14 residues.

J is TRBJ1-6 and V is TRBV9, with a weak D call TRBD1 (5 bases). V lost 1 base, J lost 1 base, and 21 bases lay in between. Germline V gene lookup returns CDR1 SGDLS and CDR2 YYNGEE. The CDR3 spans 20 residues. In DNA, the CDR3 is TGTGCCAGCAGCGTAAAGAACGGACACGGCATGACGTCCTATAATTCACCCCTCCACTTT. Translating it yields CASSVKNGHGMTSYNSPLHF.

The chain carries TRBV28 and TRBJ1-5; 7 positions match TRBD1. This CDR3 has 18 amino acids. Germline V gene data show CDR1 as MDHEN and CDR2 as SYDVKM. V dropped 2 bases and J dropped 3; count of bases not matched to a gene: 13. This CDR3 reads CASSLRRAGGQFNQPQHF. The DNA for the CDR3 is TGTGCCAGCAGTTTAAGGAGGGCCGGGGGACAGTTCAATCAGCCCCAGCATTTT. The whole variable domain, filled in from reference TRBV28 and TRBJ1-5, reads DVKVTQSSRYLVKRTGEKVFLECVQDMDHENMFWYRQDPGLGLRLIYFSYDVKMKEKGDIPEGYSVSREKKERFSLILESASTNQTSMYLCASSLRRAGGQFNQPQHFGDGTRLSIL.